Only one count was recorded for the clone carrying this T cell receptor beta chain. The sample comes from a study of control samples from healthy donors and cancer patients. The data were produced by immunoSEQ multiplex PCR, yet TCRdb's version contains in-frame clones alone and is incomplete. Of 100,000 to 130,000 clones listed, approximately 82% are singletons. V gave up 5 bases and J gave up 3 bases, with 11 bases separating them. The CDR3 runs 14 residues. Germline lookup yields CDR1 SGHTA and CDR2 FQGNSA. Sample: blood. The gene calls are TRBV7-2 and TRBJ2-1; D possibly matches TRBD1 or TRBD2 (6 bases each). The origin of this receptor is a man aged 18 to 30 in good health. For the CDR3, the DNA is TGTGCCAGCAGCCAAGGGGGGCACTACAATGAGCAGTTCTTC. It codes for CASSQGGHYNEQFF.